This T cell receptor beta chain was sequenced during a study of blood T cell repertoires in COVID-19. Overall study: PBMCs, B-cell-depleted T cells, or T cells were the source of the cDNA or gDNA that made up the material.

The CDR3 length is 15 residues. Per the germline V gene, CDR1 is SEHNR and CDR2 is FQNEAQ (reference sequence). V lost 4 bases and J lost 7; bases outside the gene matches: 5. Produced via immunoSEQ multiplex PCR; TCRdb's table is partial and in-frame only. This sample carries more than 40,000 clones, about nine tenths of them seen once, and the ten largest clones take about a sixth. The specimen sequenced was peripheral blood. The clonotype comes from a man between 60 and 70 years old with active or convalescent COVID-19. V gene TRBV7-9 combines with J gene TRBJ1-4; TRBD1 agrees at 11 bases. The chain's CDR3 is CASSSSGTGGEKLFF. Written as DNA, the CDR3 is TGTGCCAGCAGCTCCTCCGGGACAGGGGGTGAAAAACTGTTTTTT.